What follows describes a single T cell receptor (beta chain). A much larger clone lies one base from this, so it may be a read error. The TCR beta CDR3 regions underwent amplification using RNA transcripts as the source. The TCR CDR3 was amplified in a first-round RT-PCR using the HTBI primer set. TCRdb called the multiplex PCR reads again in MiXCR, with one record for every CDR3 protein. The sample lists about 640,000 distinct CDR3 sequences, roughly 15% occurring once. This record comes from a study of T cells in Graves' hyperthyroidism and ophthalmopathy. Researchers barred patients who had uncontrolled infection, other autoimmune disease, pregnancy or lactation. Germline values: CDR1 MDHEN, CDR2 SYDVKM. This CDR3 has 15 amino acids.

The chain joins TRBV28 to TRBJ1-6; D is uncertain. The clonotype was recovered from a woman aged 50 to 60 with Graves' ophthalmopathy. The sequencing input was blood. In DNA, the CDR3 is TGTGCCGGCAGTCCCTCCCGGGGATATAATTCACCCCTCCACTTT. Residues: CAGSPSRGYNSPLHF.